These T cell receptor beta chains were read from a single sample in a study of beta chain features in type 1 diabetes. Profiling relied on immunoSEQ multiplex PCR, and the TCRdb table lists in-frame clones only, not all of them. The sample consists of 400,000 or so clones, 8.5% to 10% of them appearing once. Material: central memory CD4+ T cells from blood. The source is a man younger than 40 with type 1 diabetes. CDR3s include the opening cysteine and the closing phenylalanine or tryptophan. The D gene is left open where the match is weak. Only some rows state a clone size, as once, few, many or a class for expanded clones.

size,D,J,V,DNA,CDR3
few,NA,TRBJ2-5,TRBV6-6,TGTGCCAGCATCCGAGAGTCACAAGAGACCCAGTACTTC,CASIRESQETQYF
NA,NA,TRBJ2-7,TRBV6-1,TGTGCCAGCAGGATTATGAGGGAGTACGAGCAGTACTTC,CASRIMREYEQYF
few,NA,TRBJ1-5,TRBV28,TGTGCCAGCAGTTTACTGGGGCGAGGTAATCAGCCCCAGCATTTT,CASSLLGRGNQPQHF
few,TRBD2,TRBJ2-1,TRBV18,TGTGCCAGCTCACCTAGGGAAGCGGGAGTCGGTTTCAATGAGCAGTTCTTC,CASSPREAGVGFNEQFF
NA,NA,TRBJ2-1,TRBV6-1,TGTGCCAGCAGTGAAAACGGGTATACCTACAATGAGCAGTTCTTC,CASSENGYTYNEQFF
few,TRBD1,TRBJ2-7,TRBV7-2,TGTGCCAGCAGCCAAGACAGGGATTTCTACGAGCAGTACTTC,CASSQDRDFYEQYF
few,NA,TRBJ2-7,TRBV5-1,TGCGCCAGCAGCTTGATGTCGGGGAACGAGCAGTACTTC,CASSLMSGNEQYF
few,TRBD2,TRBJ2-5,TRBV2,TGTGCCAGCACTGGGACTAGCGGGAGTCTGTACCAAGAGACCCAGTACTTC,CASTGTSGSLYQETQYF
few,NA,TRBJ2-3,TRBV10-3,TGTGCCAGCAGGGCCTGGGTAGGGGGCACAGATACGCAGTATTTT,CASRAWVGGTDTQYF
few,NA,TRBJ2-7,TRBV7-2,TGTGCCAGCAGCTTCGGGGGGCACTACGAGCAGTACTTC,CASSFGGHYEQYF
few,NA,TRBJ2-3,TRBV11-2,TGTGCCAGCAGCTTGCGAGGGTTAAGTCGTTCAGGAGATACGCAGTATTTT,CASSLRGLSRSGDTQYF
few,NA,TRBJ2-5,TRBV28,TGTGCCAGCAGTTTGGGGGGACGAGAGACCCAGTACTTC,CASSLGGRETQYF
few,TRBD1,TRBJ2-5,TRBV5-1,TGCGCCAGCAACACGGGACAGGGGTTCACAGAGACCCAGTACTTC,CASNTGQGFTETQYF
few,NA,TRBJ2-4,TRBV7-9,TGTGCCAGCAGCTTTTCCGACATTCAGTACTTC,CASSFSDIQYF
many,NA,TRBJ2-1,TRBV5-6,TGTGCCAGCAGCTTGGGAGGCGGTCGGGATGAGCAGTTCTTC,CASSLGGGRDEQFF
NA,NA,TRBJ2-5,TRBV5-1,TGCGCCAGCGGCGGCGGGGGCAACGTCGAGACCCAGTACTTC,CASGGGGNVETQYF
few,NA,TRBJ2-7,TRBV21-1,TGTGCCAGCAGCGACCAAGTGGTAGCGCGGCCCCTCAGCCACGAGCAGTACTTC,CASSDQVVARPLSHEQYF
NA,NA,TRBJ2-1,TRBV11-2,TGTGCCAGCAGCTTATCCGGCAATGAGCAGTTCTTC,CASSLSGNEQFF
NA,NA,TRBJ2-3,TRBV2,TGTGCCAGTGGGAAATCTAGCCCCGCAGATACGCAGTATTTT,CASGKSSPADTQYF
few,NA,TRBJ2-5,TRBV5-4,TGCGCCAGCAGCCAAGGGCCCACGTCTCAAGAGACCCAGTACTTC,CASSQGPTSQETQYF
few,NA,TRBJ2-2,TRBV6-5,TGTGCCAGCAGGATCGGGCAAGCGGCCGGGGAGCTGTTTTTT,CASRIGQAAGELFF
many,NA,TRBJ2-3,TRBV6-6,TGTGCCAGCCGCCCCGGAGGGAGAGGGACAGATACGCAGTATTTT,CASRPGGRGTDTQYF
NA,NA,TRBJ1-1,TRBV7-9,TGTGCCAGCAGCTCCAGGACGGGGAACACTGAAGCTTTCTTT,CASSSRTGNTEAFF
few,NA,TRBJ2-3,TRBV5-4,TGTGCCAGCAAGAACCCAGCGCAGGGCACAGATACGCAGTATTTT,CASKNPAQGTDTQYF
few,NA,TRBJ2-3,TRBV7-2,TGTGCCAGCAGCATTATCCTACACGGGCCAGATACGCAGTATTTT,CASSIILHGPDTQYF
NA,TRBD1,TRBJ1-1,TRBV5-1,TGCGCCAGCAGCTCCCAGGGGGATATGAACACTGAAGCTTTCTTT,CASSSQGDMNTEAFF
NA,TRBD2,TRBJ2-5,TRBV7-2,TGTGCCAGCAGCCCGGGACTAGCGGGAGGTGGGGAGACCCAGTACTTC,CASSPGLAGGGETQYF
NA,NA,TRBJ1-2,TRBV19,TGTGCCAGTAGCTTGGACAGTCCCTATGGCTACACCTTC,CASSLDSPYGYTF
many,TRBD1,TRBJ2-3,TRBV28,TGTGCCTCCTGGGTGGGACAGGGGACGGATACGCAGTATTTT,CASWVGQGTDTQYF
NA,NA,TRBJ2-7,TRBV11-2,TGTGCCAGCAGCTTAGAAGGGACCGAGTCCTCCTACGAGCAGTACTTC,CASSLEGTESSYEQYF
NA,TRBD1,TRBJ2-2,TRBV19,TGTGCCAGTAGTCTGTGGACAGGGCCCCTTACCGGGGAGCTGTTTTTT,CASSLWTGPLTGELFF
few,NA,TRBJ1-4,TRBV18,TGTGCCAGCTCACCACTCGCAGGGGCGGTTGAAAAACTGTTTTTT,CASSPLAGAVEKLFF
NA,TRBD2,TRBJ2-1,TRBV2,TGTGCCAGCAGTGTTAGCGGGAGTATATACAATGAGCAGTTCTTC,CASSVSGSIYNEQFF
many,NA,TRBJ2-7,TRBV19,TGTGCCAGTAGCCGCTTCCAGGATCCTCTCGGGTACGAGCAGTACTTC,CASSRFQDPLGYEQYF
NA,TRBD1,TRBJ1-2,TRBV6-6,TGTGCCAGCACGTATTGGACAGGGGGCGCAGGATATGGCTACACCTTC,CASTYWTGGAGYGYTF
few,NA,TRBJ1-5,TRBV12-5,TGTGCTAGTGGTTTCCGAGACAATCAGCCCCAGCATTTT,CASGFRDNQPQHF
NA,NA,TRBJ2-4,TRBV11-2,TGTGCCAGCAGCTTAGGAGAGAGGAACATTCAGTACTTC,CASSLGERNIQYF
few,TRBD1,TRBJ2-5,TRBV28,TGTGCCAGCAGTTTAGGGGCGCGGACAGGGGGAGAGACCCAGTACTTC,CASSLGARTGGETQYF
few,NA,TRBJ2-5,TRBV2,TGTGCCAGCAGTGAAGCCCGGGGTTACGAGACCCAGTACTTC,CASSEARGYETQYF
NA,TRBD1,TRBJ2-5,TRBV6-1,TGTGCCAGCAGGCAGACAGGGGGCTTGGAGACCCAGTACTTC,CASRQTGGLETQYF
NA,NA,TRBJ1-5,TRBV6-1,TGTGCCAGCCGAAGACAGTACAATCAGCCCCAGCATTTT,CASRRQYNQPQHF
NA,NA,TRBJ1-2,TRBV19,TGTGCCAGTAGTATAGAAGGATTTTCGGGACGTCGGATCGGCTACACCTTC,CASSIEGFSGRRIGYTF
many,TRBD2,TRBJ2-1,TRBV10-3,TGTGCCATCAGTCCCGGGACTAGCGGGAGTAGGGGCAATGAGCAGTTCTTC,CAISPGTSGSRGNEQFF
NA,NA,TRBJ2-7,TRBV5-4,TGTGCCAGCAGCTTGGAGTCAGGAGCCTGGCACTTC,CASSLESGAWHF